The clone carrying this TCR beta chain appeared once. In Cohort 3, a recovered donor had either two negative PCRs, clearance, or symptom resolution. This specimen belongs to a study of blood T cell repertoires in COVID-19. In the original processing: Estimation of nucleated cell counts relied on the amplification of reference gene primers. The method was immunoSEQ multiplex PCR; TCRdb's version includes in-frame clones alone and lacks a portion of them. The D gene and trimming were derived from the DNA, and the V and J assignments and clone size from that table. The sample has about 370,000 clones, 80% to 90% seen once. The TCR comes from a man in his late teens or twenties who had recovered from COVID-19. Sequencing was performed on PBMCs or T cells enriched from blood (not recorded which).

The DNA for the CDR3 is TGCGCCAGCAGCCAGACTCGGGGAATCAGCAATCAGCCCCAGCATTTT. Translation gives CASSQTRGISNQPQHF. The V gene is TRBV4-1, the J gene TRBJ1-5; D is unresolved. The V end was cut by 3 bases, the J end by 1 base, with 13 bases between. The germline V gene encodes CDR1 MGHRA and CDR2 YSYEKL. The length of the CDR3 is 16 residues.